These 10 T cell receptor beta chains were sequenced from one sample in a study of cytomegalovirus exposure and HLA in healthy donors. With 60 Vbeta and 13 Jbeta primers, the PCR was carried out. Sequenced by immunoSEQ multiplex PCR; TCRdb stores in-frame clones only, minus some. There are 80,000 to 95,000 clones in the sample, with 15% held by the top ten. The sample taken for sequencing was PBMCs. All receptors come from a man between 45 and 60 years old in good health and CMV-seropositive.

This chain joins TRBV7-9 and TRBJ1-2; 8 positions agree with TRBD1. The length of the CDR3 is 14 residues. The germline gives CDR1 SEHNR, CDR2 FQNEAQ (reference sequence). V was pared by 10 bases and J by 4 bases, with 11 bases of the junction left unmatched. CDR3 nucleotide sequence: TGTGCCACCCTAGGACAGGGAGTAGTCTATGGCTACACCTTC. Protein sequence: CATLGQGVVYGYTF.

The chain couples TRBV10-3 to TRBJ2-1, with D maybe TRBD2 (6 bases). Germline lookup yields CDR1 ENHRY and CDR2 SYGVKD. The CDR3 has 14 residues. V was clipped by 0 bases and J by 7 bases, with 10 bases between them. The CDR3, as DNA: TGTGCCATCAGTGAGTCGGGGGACTTAAATGAGCAGTTCTTC. The encoded protein is CAISESGDLNEQFF.

V and J are TRBV19 and TRBJ1-2; weak D call: TRBD1 (5 bases). Trimming took 6 bases from V and 10 from J, leaving 27 bases between them. The CDR3 length is 16 residues. CDR1 is LNHDA, CDR2 SQIVND, per germline (reference sequence). The CDR3 DNA follows: TGTGCCAGTAGCCTACCCCGTTGGCAGGGAATTTCTGACTACACCTTC. This encodes CASSLPRWQGISDYTF. The full variable domain, completed using reference TRBV19 and TRBJ1-2, is DGGITQSPKYLFRKEGQNVTLSCEQNLNHDAMYWYRQDPGQGLRLIYYSQIVNDFQKGDIAEGYSVSREKKESFPLTVTSAQKNPTAFYLCASSLPRWQGISDYTFGSGTRLTVV.

The chain employs TRBV14 and TRBJ1-2; a possible D gene is TRBD1 (5 bases). This CDR3 is 16 amino acids long. Germline values: CDR1 SGHDN, CDR2 FVKESK. Trimming removed 4 bases from V and 6 bases from J, with 21 bases in between. The CDR3 DNA reads TGTGCCAGCAGCCTCCTCGGGGGGGGGACGCGCGATGGCTACACCTTC. It encodes CASSLLGGGTRDGYTF.

V gene TRBV11-3 combines with J gene TRBJ2-1; 9 bases are shared with TRBD2. The CDR3 runs 18 residues. V trimming: 4 bases; J trimming: 1 base; junction bases outside the gene matches: 11. Per germline, CDR1 SGHNT and CDR2 YENEEA. The DNA of the CDR3 is TGTGCCAGCAGCTGGGCAAAAGGCGGGAGGGGGTCCTACAATGAGCAGTTCTTC. Protein sequence: CASSWAKGGRGSYNEQFF.

V and J are TRBV5-1 and TRBJ1-1, with 7 bases fitting TRBD1. Germline V lookup: CDR1 SGHRS, CDR2 YFSETQ. V was pared by 4 bases and J by 6 bases, with 9 bases of the junction left unmatched. The CDR3 length is 14 residues. The CDR3 bases are TGCGCCAGCAGCCCCGACAGGGCAGGACCTGAAGCTTTCTTT. Its protein product is CASSPDRAGPEAFF.

The chain recombines TRBV4-3 with TRBJ2-7; 7 bases are shared with TRBD2. After removal of 0 bases from V and 3 bases from J, the junction contained 5 bases not matched to a gene. Germline V gene sequence: CDR1 LGHNA, CDR2 YSLEER. This CDR3 is 15 amino acids long. CDR3 sequence (DNA): TGCGCCAGCAGCCAAGACAGGTTAGCGGGCTACGAGCAGTACTTC. It is translated as CASSQDRLAGYEQYF.

The rearrangement uses TRBV5-6 and TRBJ1-5; maybe TRBD1 (6 bases). Trimming removed 4 bases at V and 4 bases at J, with 9 bases between. CDR3 size: 13 residues. Germline V gene data show CDR1 as SGHDT and CDR2 as YYEEEE. The CDR3: CASSETGNQPQHF. CDR3 DNA sequence: TGTGCCAGCAGCGAAACAGGGAATCAGCCCCAGCATTTT.

The chain employs TRBV30 and TRBJ1-1; D unclear. V lost 1 base, J lost 1 base, and 7 bases lay in between. This CDR3 has 13 amino acids. Germline CDR1 is GTSNPN and CDR2 is SVGIG (reference sequence). CDR3 sequence reads: CAWSGYGNTEAFF. As DNA, the CDR3 is TGTGCCTGGAGTGGGTACGGGAACACTGAAGCTTTCTTT.

The genes are TRBV7-9 and TRBJ2-7; D perhaps matches TRBD1 (5 bases). V was clipped by 2 bases and J by 4 bases, with 12 bases between them. Germline V gene lookup returns CDR1 SEHNR and CDR2 FQNEAQ (reference sequence). The CDR3 loop spans 14 amino acids. The CDR3: CASSLLDIEYEQYF. In nucleotides, the CDR3 is TGTGCCAGCAGCTTATTGGACATCGAATACGAGCAGTACTTC.